This T cell receptor (beta chain) was identified in a study of blood T cell repertoires in COVID-19. Assay used: immunoSEQ multiplex PCR; TCRdb lists only in-frame clones, some missing. The sample has over 350,000 clones, around 87% seen once. This CDR3 contains 15 residues. J was trimmed by 0 bases and V by 6 bases; bases with no gene match: 3. Germline V CDR1 and CDR2: LNHDA, SQIVND (reference sequence). This chain uses TRBV19 with TRBJ2-1, with 9 bases that match TRBD2. This receptor was taken from a woman aged 45-59 years who had recovered from COVID-19. Sequencing was performed on PBMCs or T cells enriched from blood (not recorded which). CDR3 bases: TGTGCCAGTAGCTTTAGCGGGGGCTCCTACAATGAGCAGTTCTTC. This codes for CASSFSGGSYNEQFF. Full variable domain (missing parts from reference TRBV19 and TRBJ2-1): DGGITQSPKYLFRKEGQNVTLSCEQNLNHDAMYWYRQDPGQGLRLIYYSQIVNDFQKGDIAEGYSVSREKKESFPLTVTSAQKNPTAFYLCASSFSGGSYNEQFFGPGTRLTVL.